This TCR beta chain comes out of a study of T cell responses to AZD1222 COVID-19 vaccine. Across the whole study: Second-dose recipients at about 4 or about 12 weeks were treated as one pooled group. General observations from the study: Recipients of two AZD1222 doses showed rising Spike-specific TCR breadth and depth. Regions 160-218 and 743-854 dominated among vaccine-associated CD4 TCRs spanning spike.

Points on this clone: Its antigen is unknown.

Assay used: immunoSEQ multiplex PCR; TCRdb lists only in-frame clones, some missing. The sample holds under 120,000 clones; over 85% are singletons and the top ten take 2.2%. Germline CDR1 is MNHNS and CDR2 is SASEGT. The CDR3 sequence is 12 residues long. V lost 2 bases and J lost 12, with 11 bases in between. The sequenced sample was peripheral blood, obtained on day 0 of AZD1222 vaccination. This chain joins TRBV6-1 and TRBJ1-3; D remains ambiguous. The sequence was collected from an adult in good health. The CDR3 sequence is CASSEYPAFIYF. The CDR3, as DNA: TGTGCCAGCAGTGAATATCCAGCTTTCATATATTTT.